Shown below are 9 T cell receptor beta chains from a single sample sequenced in a study of spatial heterogeneity in lung cancer. Time point given: sample taken at primary tumor resection. TCRdb recomputed calls from the 5' RACE reads with MiXCR, one row per CDR3 protein. The profile covers about 92,000 distinct CDR3 sequences, with approximately 12% appearing a single time and under 50% taken by the ten largest. The material was PBMCs, obtained at surgery. These receptors were collected from a male donor with early-stage non-small cell lung cancer.

This clonotype was detected ten times or more. The rearrangement joins TRBV15 to TRBJ2-1, with 9 bases matching TRBD1. The ends lost 8 bases at V and 3 bases at J; junction bases unmatched: 5. In germline, CDR1 is LNHNV, CDR2 YYDKDF (reference sequence). This CDR3 contains 14 residues. The CDR3 sequence: CATAPGQGYNEQFF. As DNA, the CDR3 is TGTGCCACCGCACCGGGACAGGGCTACAATGAGCAGTTCTTC.

About this clonotype itself: The junction does not match germline at one end; this may be a read error. CDR3 sequence: CASSLGAVNEQFF. The CDR3 DNA sequence: TGTGCTAGCAGCTTAGGGGCCGTCAATGAGCAGTTCTTC. The chain couples TRBV7-7 to TRBJ2-1; D may be TRBD1 (5 bases). Per germline, CDR1 SSHAT and CDR2 FNYEAQ (reference sequence). This CDR3 spans 13 amino acids.

V usage is TRBV29-1 and J usage is TRBJ1-2; maybe TRBD1 (5 bases). The CDR3 is made up of 10 amino acids. Trimming removed 3 bases from V and 7 bases from J, with 6 bases in between. Germline CDR1 and CDR2: SQVTM and ANQGSEA. The CDR3 bases are TGCAGCGTTGACAGGGCTGGCTACACCTTC. Translated: CSVDRAGYTF.

This clonotype was picked up a small number of times. The J gene is TRBJ1-1, the V gene TRBV6-2 or TRBV6-3; D gene unclear. V was shortened by 0 bases and J by 4 bases, with 9 bases between the two germline ends. The CDR3 is 14 amino acids. The germline CDR1 and CDR2 sequences are MNHEY and SVGEGT. CDR3 nucleotide sequence: TGTGCCAGCAGTTACTCCCTCATTCCCACTGAAGCTTTCTTT. Translated, it gives CASSYSLIPTEAFF.

This clonotype was recorded at least ten times. J is TRBJ2-1 and V is TRBV6-2 or TRBV6-3, with TRBD1 matching 9 bases. The CDR3 spans 18 residues. After removal of 6 bases from V and 0 bases from J, the junction contained 12 bases not matched to a gene. Germline CDR1 is MNHEY and CDR2 is SVGEGT. The CDR3: CASRKYDRGDRSYNEQFF. CDR3 DNA sequence: TGTGCCAGCAGAAAGTACGACAGGGGGGACCGCTCCTACAATGAGCAGTTCTTC.

The rearrangement joins TRBV28 to TRBJ2-1; D perhaps matches TRBD1 (5 bases). Germline CDR1 and CDR2: MDHEN and SYDVKM. V lost 3 bases and J lost 3, with 9 bases in between. CDR3 length equals 14 residues. CDR3 nucleotide sequence: TGTGCCAGCAGTTTCGCCGACAGCTACAATGAGCAGTTCTTC. Protein sequence: CASSFADSYNEQFF.

This clonotype was observed a few times. The V gene is TRBV5-5, the J gene TRBJ2-5, with D unresolved. CDR1 and CDR2 (germline): SGHKS, YYEKEE (reference sequence). The CDR3 covers 14 residues. Trimming took off 0 bases at V and 0 bases at J, with 6 bases between the two ends. The CDR3 region has the DNA TGTGCCAGCAGCTTGGAAATCTACCAAGAGACCCAGTACTTC. The encoded protein is CASSLEIYQETQYF.

The chain links TRBV7-6 to TRBJ2-3, with a possible D match to TRBD1 (6 bases). The CDR3 totals 15 residues. Deletions cut 4 bases from V and 7 bases from J, with 18 bases between. CDR1 SGHVS and CDR2 FNYEAQ come from the germline V gene. The CDR3 DNA reads as TGTGCCAGCAGCTCCAGGGGCCCGGGAACCTATACGCAGTATTTT. Protein: CASSSRGPGTYTQYF. The complete variable domain, with remaining parts taken from reference TRBV7-6 and TRBJ2-3, reads GAGVSQSPRYKVTKRGQDVALRCDPISGHVSLYWYRQALGQGPEFLTYFNYEAQQDKSGLPNDRFSAERPEGSISTLTIQRTEQRDSAMYRCASSSRGPGTYTQYFGPGTRLTVL.

This clonotype was counted at least ten times. This chain uses TRBV20-1 with TRBJ1-1; D might be TRBD1 (5 bases). This CDR3 is built from 12 residues. In germline, CDR1 is DFQATT, CDR2 SNEGSKA (reference sequence). Trimming took off 7 bases at V and 0 bases at J, with 9 bases between the two ends. CDR3 in amino acids: CSVLTVNTEAFF. The DNA for the CDR3 is TGCAGTGTCTTGACAGTGAACACTGAAGCTTTCTTT.